This TCR beta chain was found in a study of shared clonotypes between healthy human individuals. Study-level findings and limits: Relative to memory subsets, naive subsets generally showed larger estimated richness.

As handled by the study authors: Junction-only immunoSEQ sequences carried no quality scores, so filtering differed. The data were produced by immunoSEQ multiplex PCR, yet TCRdb's version contains in-frame clones alone and is incomplete. The V and J calls and clone size are taken from that table; D and trimming were inferred from the DNA. The top ten clones hold over 1.5% of a sample with hundreds of thousands of clones, around two thirds of them seen once. As concerns this clone: Its specificity is not known. This CDR3 is also generated by other DNA sequences in the sample.

The germline V and J ends were trimmed by 4 bases and 1 base, with 5 bases remaining between them. Germline V gene data show CDR1 as SNHLY and CDR2 as FYNNEI. This CDR3 is built from 13 residues. The sequenced material came from memory CD4+ T cells sorted from blood. This sample's subset: CD45RA-negative fraction. The J gene is TRBJ1-5, the V gene TRBV2; D is unresolved. The clonotype comes from a woman in her 30s in good health. DNA for the CDR3: TGTGCCAGCAGTGTTGACAGCAATCAGCCCCAGCATTTT. Translating gives CASSVDSNQPQHF.